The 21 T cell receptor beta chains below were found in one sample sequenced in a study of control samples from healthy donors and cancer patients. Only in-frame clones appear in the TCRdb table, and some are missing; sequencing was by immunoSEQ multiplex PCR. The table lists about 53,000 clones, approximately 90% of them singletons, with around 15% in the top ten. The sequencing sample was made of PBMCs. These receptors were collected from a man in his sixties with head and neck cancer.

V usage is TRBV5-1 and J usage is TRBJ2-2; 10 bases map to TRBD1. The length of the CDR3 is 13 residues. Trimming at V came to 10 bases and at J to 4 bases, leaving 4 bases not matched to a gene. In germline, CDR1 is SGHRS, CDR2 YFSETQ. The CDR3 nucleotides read TGCGCCTCCTGGACAGGGGGCACCGGGGAGCTGTTTTTT. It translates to CASWTGGTGELFF. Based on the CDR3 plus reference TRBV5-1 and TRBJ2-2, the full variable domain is KAGVTQTPRYLIKTRGQQVTLSCSPISGHRSVSWYQQTPGQGLQFLFEYFSETQRNKGNFPGRFSGRQFSNSRSEMNVSTLELGDSALYLCASWTGGTGELFFGEGSRLTVL.

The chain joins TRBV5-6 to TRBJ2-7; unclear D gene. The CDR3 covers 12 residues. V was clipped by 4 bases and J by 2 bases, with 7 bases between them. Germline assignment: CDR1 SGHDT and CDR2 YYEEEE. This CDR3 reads CASSLQTYEQYF. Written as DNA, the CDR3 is TGTGCCAGCAGCCTGCAAACCTACGAGCAGTACTTC.

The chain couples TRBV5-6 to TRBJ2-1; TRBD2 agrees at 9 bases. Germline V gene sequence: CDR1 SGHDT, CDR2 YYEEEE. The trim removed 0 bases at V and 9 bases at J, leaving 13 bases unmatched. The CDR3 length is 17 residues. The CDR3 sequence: CASSLGLAGSSRSEQFF. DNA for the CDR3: TGTGCCAGCAGCTTGGGTCTAGCGGGATCCAGTCGGAGTGAGCAGTTCTTC.

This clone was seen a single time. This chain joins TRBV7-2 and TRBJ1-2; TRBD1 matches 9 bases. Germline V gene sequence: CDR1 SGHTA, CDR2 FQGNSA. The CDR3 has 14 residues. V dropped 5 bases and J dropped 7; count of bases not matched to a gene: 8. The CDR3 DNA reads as TGTGCCAGCAGCGAGTCGACAGGGGGAGGTGGCTACACCTTC. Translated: CASSESTGGGGYTF.

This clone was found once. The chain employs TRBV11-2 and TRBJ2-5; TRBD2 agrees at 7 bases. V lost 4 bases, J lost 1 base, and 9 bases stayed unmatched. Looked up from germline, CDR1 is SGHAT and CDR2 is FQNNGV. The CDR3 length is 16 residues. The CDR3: CASSSGLGGSQETQYF. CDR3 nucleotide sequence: TGTGCCAGCAGCTCAGGACTAGGAGGTAGCCAAGAGACCCAGTACTTC.

CDR3 in DNA: TGTGCCAGCAGCAAAGAGGTTAGTAGCGGGCTTAGCACAGATACGCAGTATTTT. It codes for CASSKEVSSGLSTDTQYF. The chain recombines TRBV21-1 with TRBJ2-3; TRBD2, the table's D call, lacks a check against the DNA. TRBV21-1 is classified as a pseudogene. The CDR3 totals 18 residues.

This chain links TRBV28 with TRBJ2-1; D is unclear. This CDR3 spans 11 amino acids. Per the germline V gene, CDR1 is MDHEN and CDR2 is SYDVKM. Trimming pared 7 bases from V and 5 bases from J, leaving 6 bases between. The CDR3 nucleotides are TGTGCCAGCACCATTAACAATGAGCAGTTCTTC. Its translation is CASTINNEQFF.

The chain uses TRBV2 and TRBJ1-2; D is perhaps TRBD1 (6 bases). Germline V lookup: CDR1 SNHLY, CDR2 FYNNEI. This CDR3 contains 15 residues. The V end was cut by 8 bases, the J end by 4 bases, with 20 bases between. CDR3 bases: TGTGCCAGCGGAAGGACAGCCTCTCTGGGCTATGGCTACACCTTC. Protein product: CASGRTASLGYGYTF.

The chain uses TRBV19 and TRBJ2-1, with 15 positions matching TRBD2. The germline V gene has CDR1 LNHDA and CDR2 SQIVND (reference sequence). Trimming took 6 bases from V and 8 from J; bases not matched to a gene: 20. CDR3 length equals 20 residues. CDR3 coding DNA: TGTGCCAGTAGGGGCACAGGGGAAGGACTAGCGGGGGGGCCAGTAGATGAGCAGTTCTTC. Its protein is CASRGTGEGLAGGPVDEQFF.

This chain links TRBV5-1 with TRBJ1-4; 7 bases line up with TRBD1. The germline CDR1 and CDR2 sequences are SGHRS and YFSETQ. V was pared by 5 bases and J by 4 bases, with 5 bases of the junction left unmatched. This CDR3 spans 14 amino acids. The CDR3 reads CASSRDRINEKLFF. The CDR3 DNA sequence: TGCGCCAGCAGTCGGGACAGAATTAATGAAAAACTGTTTTTT.

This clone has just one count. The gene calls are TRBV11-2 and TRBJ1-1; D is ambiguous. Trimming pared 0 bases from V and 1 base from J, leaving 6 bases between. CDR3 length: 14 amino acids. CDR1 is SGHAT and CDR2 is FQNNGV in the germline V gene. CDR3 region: CASSLERENTEAFF. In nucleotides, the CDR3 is TGTGCCAGCAGCTTAGAACGGGAGAACACTGAAGCTTTCTTT.

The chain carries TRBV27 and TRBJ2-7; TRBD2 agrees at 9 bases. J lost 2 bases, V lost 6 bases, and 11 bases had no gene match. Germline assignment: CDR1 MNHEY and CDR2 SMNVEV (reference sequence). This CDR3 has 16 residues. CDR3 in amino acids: CASRIGGTSYAYEQYF. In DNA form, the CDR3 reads TGTGCCAGCAGAATAGGGGGGACTAGCTACGCCTACGAGCAGTACTTC.

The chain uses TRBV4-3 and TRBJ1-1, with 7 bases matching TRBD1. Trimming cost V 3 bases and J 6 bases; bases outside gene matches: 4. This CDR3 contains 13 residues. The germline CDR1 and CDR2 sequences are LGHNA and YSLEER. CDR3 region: CASSHTGVAEAFF. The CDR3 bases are TGCGCCAGCAGCCATACAGGGGTCGCTGAAGCTTTCTTT.

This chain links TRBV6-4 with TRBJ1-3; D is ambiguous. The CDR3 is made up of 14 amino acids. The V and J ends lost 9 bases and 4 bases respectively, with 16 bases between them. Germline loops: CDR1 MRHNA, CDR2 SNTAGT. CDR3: CASRAWQIGNTIYF. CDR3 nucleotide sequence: TGTGCCAGTAGGGCTTGGCAGATAGGAAACACCATATATTTT.

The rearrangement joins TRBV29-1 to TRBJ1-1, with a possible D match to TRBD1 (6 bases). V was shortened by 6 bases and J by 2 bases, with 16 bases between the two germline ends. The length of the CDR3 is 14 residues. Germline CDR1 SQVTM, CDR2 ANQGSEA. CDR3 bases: TGCAGCGTCGAGGCGGGCAGGGGTAACACTGAAGCTTTCTTT. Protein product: CSVEAGRGNTEAFF.

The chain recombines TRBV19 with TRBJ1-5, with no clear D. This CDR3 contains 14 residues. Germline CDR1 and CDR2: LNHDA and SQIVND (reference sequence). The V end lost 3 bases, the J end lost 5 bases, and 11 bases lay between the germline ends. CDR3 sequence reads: CASSIVYTHQPQHF. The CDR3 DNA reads TGTGCCAGTAGTATCGTTTATACCCATCAGCCCCAGCATTTT. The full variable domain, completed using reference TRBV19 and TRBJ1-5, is DGGITQSPKYLFRKEGQNVTLSCEQNLNHDAMYWYRQDPGQGLRLIYYSQIVNDFQKGDIAEGYSVSREKKESFPLTVTSAQKNPTAFYLCASSIVYTHQPQHFGDGTRLSIL.

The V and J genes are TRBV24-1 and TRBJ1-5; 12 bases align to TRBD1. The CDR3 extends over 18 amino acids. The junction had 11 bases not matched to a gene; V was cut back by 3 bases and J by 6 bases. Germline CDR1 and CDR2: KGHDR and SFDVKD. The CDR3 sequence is CATSDRPGTGGFGQPQHF. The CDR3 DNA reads TGTGCCACCAGTGATCGACCCGGGACAGGGGGCTTTGGTCAGCCCCAGCATTTT.

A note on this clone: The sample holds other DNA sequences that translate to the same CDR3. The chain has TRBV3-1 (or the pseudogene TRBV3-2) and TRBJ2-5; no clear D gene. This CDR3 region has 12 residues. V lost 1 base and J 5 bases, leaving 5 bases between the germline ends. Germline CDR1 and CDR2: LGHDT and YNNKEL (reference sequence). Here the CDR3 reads CASSQAQETQYF. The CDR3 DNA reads TGTGCCAGCAGCCAAGCCCAGGAGACCCAGTACTTC.

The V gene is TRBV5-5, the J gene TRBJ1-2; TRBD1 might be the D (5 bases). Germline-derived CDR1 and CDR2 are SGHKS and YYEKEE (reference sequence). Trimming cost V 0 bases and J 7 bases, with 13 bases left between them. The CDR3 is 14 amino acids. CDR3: CASSLEQVVGGYTF. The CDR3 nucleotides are TGTGCCAGCAGCTTGGAACAGGTGGTTGGTGGCTACACCTTC.

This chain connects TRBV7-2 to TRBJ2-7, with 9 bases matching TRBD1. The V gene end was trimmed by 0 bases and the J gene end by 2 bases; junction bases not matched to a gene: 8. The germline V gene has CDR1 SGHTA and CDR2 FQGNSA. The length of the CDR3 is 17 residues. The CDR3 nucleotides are TGTGCCAGCAGCTTAGCGTTCCCGGGACAGGGAACCTACGAGCAGTACTTC. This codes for CASSLAFPGQGTYEQYF.

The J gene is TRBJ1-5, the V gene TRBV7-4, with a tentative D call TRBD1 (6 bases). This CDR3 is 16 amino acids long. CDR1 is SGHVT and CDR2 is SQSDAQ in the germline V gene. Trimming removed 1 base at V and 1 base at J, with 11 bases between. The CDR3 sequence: CASSLGRGASNQPQHF. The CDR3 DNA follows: TGTGCCAGCAGCTTAGGAAGGGGGGCAAGCAATCAGCCCCAGCATTTT.